Following are 21 T cell receptor beta chains from one sample sequenced in a study of Tregs in tolerant kidney transplant recipients. Sequenced by immunoSEQ multiplex PCR; TCRdb stores in-frame clones only, minus some. This table holds 85,000 to 90,000 clones, approximately 90% found once. The sample consisted of CD8+ T cells from blood. The source of these receptors is a human donor in good health.

The chain uses TRBV7-9 and TRBJ2-1; D is unresolved. V lost 5 bases, J lost 0 bases, and 11 bases lay in between. The CDR3 totals 15 residues. In germline, CDR1 is SEHNR, CDR2 FQNEAQ (reference sequence). CDR3 bases: TGTGCCAGCAGCGACCCTATAAGCTCCTACAATGAGCAGTTCTTC. This translates into CASSDPISSYNEQFF.

J is TRBJ2-5 and V is TRBV21-1; TRBD2, the table's D call, lacks a check against the DNA. TRBV21-1 constitutes a pseudogene. This CDR3 has 16 residues. The CDR3 here is CASSKATREEEETQYF. Here the CDR3 DNA reads TGTGCCAGCAGCAAAGCGACGCGGGAGGAGGAAGAGACCCAGTACTTC.

The genes are TRBV7-2 and TRBJ1-1, with a tentative D call TRBD1 (6 bases). The germline CDR1 and CDR2 sequences are SGHTA and FQGNSA. V lost 3 bases, J lost 1 base, and 18 bases lay in between. The CDR3 is made up of 17 amino acids. Written as DNA, the CDR3 is TGTGCCAGCAGCTTGGTCTGGACAGAAGATAGGAACACTGAAGCTTTCTTT. This sequence encodes CASSLVWTEDRNTEAFF.

The J gene is TRBJ2-1, the V gene TRBV9, with 11 bases fitting TRBD2. The CDR3 totals 16 residues. From germline, CDR1 is SGDLS and CDR2 YYNGEE. Unmatched junction bases numbered 12, after V lost 0 bases and J lost 13 bases. CDR3: CASSVVRTSGPGGQFF. Written as DNA, the CDR3 is TGTGCCAGCAGCGTAGTGAGGACTAGCGGGCCCGGAGGACAGTTCTTC.

The chain links TRBV6-1 to TRBJ2-2; D is unclear. The V end lost 7 bases, the J end lost 4 bases, and 16 bases lay between the germline ends. The germline V gene encodes CDR1 MNHNS and CDR2 SASEGT. The CDR3 has 15 residues. Here the CDR3 reads CASTPPALSTGELFF. CDR3 in DNA: TGTGCCAGCACCCCACCAGCCTTGAGCACCGGGGAGCTGTTTTTT.

Of note for this clone: Other DNA sequences within the sample encode an identical CDR3. This chain uses TRBV6-5 with TRBJ2-7; D unresolved. The CDR3 has 14 residues. CDR1 MNHEY and CDR2 SVGAGI come from the germline V gene. V gave up 0 bases and J gave up 0 bases, with 6 bases separating them. The CDR3 sequence is CASSYSGSSYEQYF. CDR3 nucleotide sequence: TGTGCCAGCAGTTACTCGGGCAGCTCCTACGAGCAGTACTTC.

This clone was counted a few times. This chain joins TRBV6-5 and TRBJ2-7, with D tentatively TRBD1 (6 bases). This CDR3 comprises 16 residues. V dropped 3 bases and J dropped 1 base, with 16 bases sitting between them. Germline V gene data show CDR1 as MNHEY and CDR2 as SVGAGI. The DNA of the CDR3 is TGTGCCAGCAGTTATTCCGGACAGCTTATATCCTACGAGCAGTACTTC. Translation: CASSYSGQLISYEQYF.

The chain joins TRBV10-1 to TRBJ1-2; 7 nucleotides agree with TRBD1. V gave up 3 bases and J gave up 7 bases; unmatched junction bases: 8. The germline V gene encodes CDR1 WNHNN and CDR2 SYGVQD (reference sequence). The CDR3 contains 14 residues. CDR3 sequence reads: CASSDEGAQLGYTF. Here the CDR3 DNA reads TGCGCCAGCAGTGACGAGGGGGCGCAGCTTGGCTACACCTTC.

The CDR3 coding sequence is TGTGCCAGCAGTTACACATCACAAGCCTACGAGCAGTACTTC. Protein product: CASSYTSQAYEQYF. The rearrangement joins TRBV6-5 to TRBJ2-7, with D unclear. CDR3 length: 14 residues. The V and J ends lost 2 bases and 2 bases respectively, with 10 bases between them. Germline values: CDR1 MNHEY, CDR2 SVGAGI.

The V and J genes are TRBV19 and TRBJ2-2; no definite D call. Looked up from germline, CDR1 is LNHDA and CDR2 is SQIVND (reference sequence). The CDR3 sequence is 14 residues long. V was cut by 4 bases and J by 5 bases, with 11 bases left in between. The CDR3 coding sequence is TGTGCCAGTAGTACAATGGGTGTTACCGGGGAGCTGTTTTTT. Protein: CASSTMGVTGELFF.

This clone was seen once. The rearrangement joins TRBV6-1 to TRBJ1-3; 9 bases are shared with TRBD1. J lost 3 bases, V lost 8 bases, and 5 bases had no gene match. The CDR3 consists of 14 residues. The germline V gene encodes CDR1 MNHNS and CDR2 SASEGT. This CDR3 is CASGDRAGGNTIYF. The CDR3, as DNA: TGTGCCAGCGGGGACAGGGCTGGTGGAAACACCATATATTTT.

The rearrangement joins TRBV10-3 to TRBJ1-1, with TRBD1 matching 7 bases. Germline values: CDR1 ENHRY, CDR2 SYGVKD. This CDR3 is 15 amino acids long. With 7 bases clipped from V and 3 bases from J, the junction kept 11 bases outside the gene matches. The CDR3 loop is CAIKSTTGSDTEAFF. In DNA form, the CDR3 reads TGTGCCATCAAGTCCACGACAGGGTCAGACACTGAAGCTTTCTTT.

The V and J genes are TRBV11-1 and TRBJ2-5; D gene ambiguous. Deletions cut 1 base from V and 3 bases from J, with 12 bases between. CDR1 and CDR2 from the germline V gene are SGHAT and FQDESV (reference sequence). CDR3 length: 15 amino acids. Here the CDR3 reads CASSLGTHEEETQYF. The CDR3 DNA sequence: TGTGCCAGCAGCTTAGGGACCCACGAGGAAGAGACCCAGTACTTC.

The chain recombines TRBV6-5 with TRBJ2-1, with 9 bases identical to TRBD1. The CDR3 consists of 15 residues. The V gene's germline CDR1 is MNHEY and CDR2 SVGAGI. V dropped 5 bases and J dropped 6; count of bases not matched to a gene: 8. CDR3 loop: CASSLRDRVSNEQFF. In nucleotides, the CDR3 is TGTGCCAGCAGTCTCCGGGACAGGGTTAGCAATGAGCAGTTCTTC.

The chain employs TRBV10-3 and TRBJ1-2; D is unclear. This CDR3 has 14 residues. CDR1 is ENHRY, CDR2 SYGVKD, per germline. V was shortened by 1 base and J by 2 bases, with 8 bases between the two germline ends. The CDR3 DNA is TGTGCCATCAGTGAGTTGGGGAACAACTATGGCTACACCTTC. Translating gives CAISELGNNYGYTF.

The chain recombines TRBV5-6 with TRBJ1-1, with D possibly TRBD1 on 6 matching bases. V was shortened by 4 bases and J by 5 bases, with 18 bases between the two germline ends. The CDR3 extends over 15 amino acids. Per the germline V gene, CDR1 is SGHDT and CDR2 is YYEEEE. The CDR3 region is CASSRDRINRTEAFF. The CDR3 DNA is TGTGCCAGCAGCCGCGACAGGATAAATCGAACTGAAGCTTTCTTT.

The chain carries TRBV15 and TRBJ1-5; D not resolved. V lost 10 bases and J lost 3, with 16 bases in between. Germline V CDR1 and CDR2: LNHNV, YYDKDF (reference sequence). The CDR3 loop spans 14 amino acids. The CDR3 sequence is CAIGRADYNQPQHF. The CDR3 DNA reads as TGTGCCATTGGGAGGGCGGACTACAATCAGCCCCAGCATTTT.

This chain links TRBV23-1 with TRBJ2-2; D possibly uses TRBD1 or TRBD2 (6 bases each). TRBV23-1 counts as an open reading frame of uncertain function. Trimming left V 6 bases short and J 6 bases short, with 23 bases between. The CDR3 spans 17 residues. The CDR3 region has the DNA TGCGCCAGCAGCCGCACCCAGGACAGCCTAGCGTCCGGGGAGCTGTTTTTT. Amino acids: CASSRTQDSLASGELFF.

This chain uses TRBV7-6 with TRBJ2-3; tentative D call: TRBD2 (6 bases). CDR1 SGHVS and CDR2 FNYEAQ come from the germline V gene. The V end lost 5 bases, the J end lost 2 bases, and 11 bases lay between the germline ends. CDR3 size: 14 residues. CDR3 in DNA: TGTGCCAGCAGCCCCGGGACTCACACAGATACGCAGTATTTT. Its translation: CASSPGTHTDTQYF.

The V gene is TRBV4-1, the J gene TRBJ2-3, with TRBD2 identical over 10 bases. The CDR3 is made up of 16 amino acids. J lost 4 bases, V lost 1 base, and 5 bases had no gene match. Germline CDR1 is MGHRA and CDR2 is YSYEKL. The CDR3 DNA follows: TGCGCCAGCAGCCAAGCCAGCGGGGGGGCCGCAGATACGCAGTATTTT. It encodes CASSQASGGAADTQYF.

This chain connects TRBV27 to TRBJ1-1; TRBD1 aligns across 7 bases. The CDR3 runs to 16 residues. V was pared by 5 bases and J by 10 bases, with 19 bases of the junction left unmatched. The germline CDR1 and CDR2 sequences are MNHEY and SMNVEV (reference sequence). The CDR3 DNA sequence: TGTGCCAGCAGTCCCCTGGACATAGCCCCCAACAGGGGAGCTTTCTTT. It yields the protein CASSPLDIAPNRGAFF.